What follows are 8 T cell receptor beta chains derived from one specimen sequenced in a study of blood T cells in healthy people across ages. A second roughly 6 to 11 cycle PCR used barcoded and J-beta primers. TCRdb passed the 5' RACE reads through MiXCR, listing each CDR3 protein once. The profile shows roughly 1,300,000 distinct CDR3 sequences, approximately 59% of them singletons. The sample consisted of blood. The source of these receptors is a young man in good health.

This clonotype was seen a single time. The rearrangement links TRBV7-2 to TRBJ2-5; D may be TRBD2 (5 bases). Trimming removed 5 bases from V and 2 bases from J, with 15 bases in between. Germline V lookup: CDR1 SGHTA, CDR2 FQGNSA. This CDR3 is 15 amino acids long. CDR3 nucleotide sequence: TGTGCCAGCAGCCCTGCCCCCAGCGGACAAGAGACCCAGTACTTC. Translation gives CASSPAPSGQETQYF. Based on the CDR3 plus reference TRBV7-2 and TRBJ2-5, the full variable domain is GAGVSQSPSNKVTEKGKDVELRCDPISGHTALYWYRQSLGQGLEFLIYFQGNSAPDKSGLPSDRFSAERTGGSVSTLTIQRTQQEDSAVYLCASSPAPSGQETQYFGPGTRLLVL.

In this sample, this clonotype turned up a few times. This chain joins TRBV7-9 and TRBJ1-5; TRBD1 is a possible D gene (5 bases). Germline V lookup: CDR1 SEHNR, CDR2 FQNEAQ (reference sequence). The germline V and J ends were trimmed by 0 bases and 1 base, with 16 bases remaining between them. The CDR3 consists of 18 residues. In nucleotides, the CDR3 is TGTGCCAGCAGCTTAGCTGGCCGAGCAGGGATAAGCAATCAGCCCCAGCATTTT. This sequence encodes CASSLAGRAGISNQPQHF.

The chain joins TRBV10-3 to TRBJ1-6; D is unclear. This CDR3 is built from 17 residues. V lost 4 bases, J lost 0 bases, and 13 bases lay in between. Germline CDR1 reads ENHRY; CDR2 reads SYGVKD. CDR3 in DNA: TGTGCCATCAGTGCGGGTTTGGCGTCCTCCTATAATTCACCCCTCCACTTT. Translated: CAISAGLASSYNSPLHF.

The J gene is TRBJ2-1, the V gene TRBV6-5, with unresolved D. Trimming took off 0 bases at V and 5 bases at J, with 8 bases between the two ends. This CDR3 spans 14 amino acids. The germline CDR1 and CDR2 sequences are MNHEY and SVGAGI. This chain's CDR3 is CASSYSGRHNEQFF. CDR3 nucleotide sequence: TGTGCCAGCAGTTACTCGGGCCGTCACAATGAGCAGTTCTTC.

The chain recombines TRBV20-1 with TRBJ2-1; 11 nucleotides line up with TRBD2. Germline CDR1 is DFQATT and CDR2 is SNEGSKA (reference sequence). This CDR3 region has 17 residues. Germline trimming cut 5 bases from V and 6 bases from J; bases unmatched to any gene: 15. CDR3 sequence reads: CSAFRPLSGGVSNEQFF. DNA of the CDR3: TGCAGTGCTTTTAGACCGCTTAGCGGGGGGGTGAGCAATGAGCAGTTCTTC.

J is TRBJ2-5 and V is TRBV7-6; possibly TRBD1 for D (6 bases). The germline gives CDR1 SGHVS, CDR2 FNYEAQ. Trimming removed 2 bases from V and 5 bases from J, with 18 bases in between. The CDR3 has 16 amino acids. The CDR3 loop is CASSLTRTARRETQYF. DNA of the CDR3: TGTGCCAGCAGCTTAACCAGGACAGCGAGAAGGGAGACCCAGTACTTC.

This clonotype was detected only a few times. The CDR3 is CASSEGTVNQPQHF. CDR3 sequence (DNA): TGTGCCAGCAGTGAGGGGACAGTTAATCAGCCCCAGCATTTT. This chain connects TRBV25-1 to TRBJ1-5; 7 positions match TRBD1. The CDR3 runs 14 residues. The V and J ends lost 3 bases and 4 bases, in that order; junction bases with no gene match: 3. CDR1 and CDR2 from the germline V gene are MGHDK and SYGVNS.

The V call is TRBV4-1, the J call TRBJ2-1, with D maybe TRBD1 (7 bases). This CDR3 region has 14 residues. Germline-derived CDR1 and CDR2 are MGHRA and YSYEKL. V was clipped by 6 bases and J by 10 bases, with 19 bases between them. The CDR3 sequence is CASSQGEVSYEQFF. DNA of the CDR3: TGCGCCAGCAGTCAGGGGGAGGTCTCTTACGAGCAGTTCTTC.